The sequence of this T cell receptor (beta chain) was determined in a study of tumor-infiltrating lymphocytes in primary liver carcinoma. Blood RNA was derived from unsorted whole blood, and germline DNA was extracted too. In regard to this clonotype: No antigen is known for it. Germline is not matched at one junction end, which may reflect a read error.

Study-wide results and limits: Tumors carried a top-250-clone fraction significantly exceeding that of blood (p = 0.039).

A constant-region primer served to make TCR beta cDNA from around 540 ng total RNA. Three nested multiplex PCR rounds of slightly modified ARM-PCR generated TCR beta libraries. Researchers ran the first two PCR rounds for roughly 11 cycles each with TRBV1-TRBV30 forward primers and a C-beta reverse primer. TCRdb analysed the multiplex PCR reads with MiXCR anew, one entry per CDR3 protein. The sample includes about 350,000 distinct CDR3 sequences, less than 65% of them seen just once. The CDR3 contains 14 residues. The germline gives CDR1 SGHAT, CDR2 FQNNGV. The clonotype comes from a man aged 40-50 years with primary liver carcinoma and hepatitis B virus infection. Source material: peripheral blood. The chain employs TRBV11-2 and TRBJ1-2; D is ambiguous. The CDR3 protein is CASSLSEVYYGYTF. The CDR3 nucleotides are TGTGCCAGTAGCTTGTCAGAAGTCTACTATGGCTACACCTTC.